Detailed here is one T cell receptor beta chain. Profiled with immunoSEQ multiplex PCR; TCRdb holds only in-frame clones, not every one. The sample records around 97,000 clones, 80% to 90% being singletons. The J segment lost 2 bases and the V segment lost 5 bases, leaving 12 bases of the junction unmatched. The CDR3 is 16 residues long. Looked up from germline, CDR1 is SGHTA and CDR2 is FQGTGA. The source of the sample is a study of T cell clones after liver transplantation. Material: CD4+ T cells from blood, obtained approximately 43 months after liver transplant. The sequence was obtained from a human patient who received a liver transplant. The graft donor may be the source of some T cells. The rearrangement joins TRBV7-3 to TRBJ2-7; 7 bases match TRBD1. The CDR3: CASSPQGGWDTYEQYF. In DNA form, the CDR3 reads TGTGCCAGCAGCCCCCAAGGGGGCTGGGATACCTACGAGCAGTACTTC.